This T cell receptor beta chain was profiled in a study of human CD8 memory T cell subsets. The TCR beta sequencing libraries came from UMI-labeled 5' RACE. Reprocessing the 5' RACE reads, TCRdb reports a single entry for every CDR3 protein and omits DNA. Reported are thousands of distinct CDR3 sequences; the ten largest clones contain roughly a fifth. Broader study findings: Stem-like memory T cells and precursor exhausted T cells had repertoires that overlapped very little. Both stem-like memory T cells and precursor exhausted T cells showed comparably high diversity, which set them apart from effector memory cells. In stem-like memory T cells, Chao1 estimates suggested more diversity than in precursor exhausted T cells.

The term TPEX covered CCR7+ PD-1+ TIGIT+ early memory CD8+ T cells that had exhausted-like traits. PBMC were isolated from buffy coats given by healthy donors. Its frequency marks this clonotype as medium-sized. Its antigen is still unknown. The CDR3 contains 17 residues. Germline V gene sequence: CDR1 SQVTM, CDR2 ANQGSEA. The rearrangement uses TRBV29-1 and TRBJ2-1; TCRdb's assignment of TRBD2 cannot be checked, as there is no DNA. The clonotype originates from a human donor in good health. Sequenced material: CD8+ T cells from PBMCs. The CDR3 here is CSVERPSSGTSYNEQFF.